This T cell receptor (beta chain) was found in a study of blood T cell repertoires in COVID-19. Across the study: Donors in the United States, Italy and Spain gave samples during acute or convalescent COVID-19. Sources were T cells, B-cell-depleted T cells, or PBMCs; the material itself was cDNA or gDNA.

Produced via immunoSEQ multiplex PCR; TCRdb's table is partial and in-frame only. The sample has about 100,000 clones; about 86% are singletons. The sequencing sample was made of peripheral blood. This clonotype was obtained from an elderly man with acute or convalescent COVID-19.

The CDR3 here is CASSQGTGSMAYEQYF. Here the CDR3 DNA reads TGCGCCAGCAGCCAAGGAACAGGGTCGATGGCCTACGAGCAGTACTTC. This rearrangement joins TRBV4-3 to TRBJ2-7, with D possibly matching TRBD1 (6 bases). The CDR3 is made up of 16 amino acids. V was trimmed by 1 base and J by 2 bases, leaving 15 bases between them. Per germline, CDR1 LGHNA and CDR2 YSLEER.